This entry lists 12 T cell receptor beta chains sequenced from one sample in a study of T cell responses to AZD1222 COVID-19 vaccine. Repertoires were generated with immunoSEQ multiplex PCR, while TCRdb's copy carries only in-frame clones and drops some. The table includes under 250,000 clones, just over 90% detected once. The input for sequencing was peripheral blood, taken on day 0 of MenACWY control vaccination. The receptors stem from an adult in good health.

The chain has TRBV4-1 and TRBJ2-5; D gene uncertain. Germline-derived CDR1 and CDR2 are MGHRA and YSYEKL. The germline V and J ends were trimmed by 0 bases and 5 bases, with 13 bases remaining between them. CDR3 length: 15 residues. The CDR3 reads CASSQEVSPRETQYF. The CDR3 DNA is TGCGCCAGCAGCCAAGAGGTCAGCCCGCGGGAGACCCAGTACTTC.

In its sample, this clone was seen once. This chain joins TRBV18 and TRBJ1-2; 9 nucleotides agree with TRBD1. The junction had 11 bases not matched to a gene; V was cut back by 2 bases and J by 1 base. The germline V gene encodes CDR1 KGHSH and CDR2 LQKENI. This CDR3 spans 18 amino acids. CDR3: CASSPKLDRGQVNYGYTF. The CDR3 DNA sequence: TGTGCCAGCTCACCAAAATTGGACAGGGGCCAAGTTAACTATGGCTACACCTTC.

The chain couples TRBV29-1 to TRBJ1-2; D is unclear. CDR1 SQVTM and CDR2 ANQGSEA come from the germline V gene. The CDR3 spans 12 residues. The V end lost 4 bases, the J end lost 3 bases, and 9 bases lay between the germline ends. The CDR3 here is CSVVVTDYGYTF. CDR3 nucleotide sequence: TGCAGCGTTGTTGTGACCGACTATGGCTACACCTTC.

This clone was observed once. The chain combines TRBV29-1 with TRBJ1-5; 8 positions match TRBD1. The V gene end was trimmed by 6 bases and the J gene end by 6 bases; junction bases not matched to a gene: 10. This CDR3 region has 14 residues. Germline V gene sequence: CDR1 SQVTM, CDR2 ANQGSEA. CDR3 sequence (DNA): TGCAGCGTGGCCGGGACAGGAGGCGGTCAGCCCCAGCATTTT. Protein product: CSVAGTGGGQPQHF. Full variable domain (missing parts from reference TRBV29-1 and TRBJ1-5): SAVISQKPSRDICQRGTSLTIQCQVDSQVTMMFWYRQQPGQSLTLIATANQGSEATYESGFVIDKFPISRPNLTFSTLTVSNMSPEDSSIYLCSVAGTGGGQPQHFGDGTRLSIL.

V gene TRBV3-1 (or the pseudogene TRBV3-2) combines with J gene TRBJ1-2, with D hard to call. This CDR3 has 13 residues. Per the germline V gene, CDR1 is LGHDT and CDR2 is YNNKEL (reference sequence). Trimming left V 0 bases short and J 8 bases short, with 10 bases between. CDR3 bases: TGTGCCAGCAGCCAAGAAACCCGAGGAGGCTACACCTTC. Protein product: CASSQETRGGYTF.

Concerning this clone itself: The identical CDR3 is also encoded by other nucleotide sequences in the sample. The V call is TRBV28, the J call TRBJ1-1; TRBD1 matches 7 bases. V shed 6 bases and J 5 bases; nucleotides not matched to a gene: 6. Per germline, CDR1 MDHEN and CDR2 SYDVKM. CDR3 length: 13 amino acids. The CDR3 bases are TGTGCCAGCAGGCCGACAGGGCCAACTGAAGCTTTCTTT. Protein: CASRPTGPTEAFF.

The V call is TRBV30, the J call TRBJ1-6, with no clear D. V lost 2 bases and J lost 5, with 16 bases in between. Germline V gene lookup returns CDR1 GTSNPN and CDR2 SVGIG (reference sequence). This CDR3 is built from 16 residues. CDR3 sequence reads: CAWSPPPHGHNSPLHF. The CDR3 DNA reads TGTGCCTGGAGTCCACCCCCACACGGCCATAATTCACCCCTCCACTTT.

The rearrangement joins TRBV11-3 to TRBJ1-2; no firm D call. The length of the CDR3 is 16 residues. Trimming took 5 bases from V and 0 from J, leaving 16 bases between them. Per germline, CDR1 SGHNT and CDR2 YENEEA. The CDR3 loop reads CASSHPVDRANYGYTF. DNA for the CDR3: TGTGCCAGCAGCCATCCCGTTGACCGCGCTAACTATGGCTACACCTTC.

The V call is TRBV6-6, the J call TRBJ2-1; perhaps TRBD2 as D (7 bases). This CDR3 comprises 17 residues. Germline assignment: CDR1 MNHNY and CDR2 SVGAGI (reference sequence). Between the trimmed V and J ends, which lost 5 bases and 0 bases, there was a span of 17 bases. In nucleotides, the CDR3 is TGTGCCAGCAGTCGGATTGGGGGGGGCAGCTCCTACAATGAGCAGTTCTTC. This encodes CASSRIGGGSSYNEQFF.

The J gene is TRBJ1-2, the V gene TRBV19; 9 nucleotides agree with TRBD1. Germline trimming cut 5 bases from V and 10 bases from J; bases unmatched to any gene: 11. This CDR3 region has 14 residues. Germline-derived CDR1 and CDR2 are LNHDA and SQIVND (reference sequence). The CDR3 loop reads CASSPTGTGRFYTF. As DNA, the CDR3 is TGTGCCAGTAGTCCGACCGGGACAGGGAGATTCTACACCTTC.

The CDR3: CASSFSGENSYNEQFF. For the CDR3, the DNA is TGTGCCAGCAGTTTTTCGGGGGAAAACTCCTACAATGAGCAGTTCTTC. V gene TRBV28 combines with J gene TRBJ2-1; D may be TRBD2 (6 bases). This CDR3 is 16 amino acids long. Germline V lookup: CDR1 MDHEN, CDR2 SYDVKM. V lost 3 bases, J lost 0 bases, and 12 bases lay in between.

The V call is TRBV19, the J call TRBJ1-2, with 8 nucleotides matching TRBD1. Germline V CDR1 and CDR2: LNHDA, SQIVND (reference sequence). The V and J ends lost 5 bases and 4 bases, in that order; junction bases with no gene match: 9. The CDR3 has 15 amino acids. Here the CDR3 DNA reads TGTGCCAGTAGTGATTCCGGGACAGGCCCCTATGGCTACACCTTC. It translates to CASSDSGTGPYGYTF.